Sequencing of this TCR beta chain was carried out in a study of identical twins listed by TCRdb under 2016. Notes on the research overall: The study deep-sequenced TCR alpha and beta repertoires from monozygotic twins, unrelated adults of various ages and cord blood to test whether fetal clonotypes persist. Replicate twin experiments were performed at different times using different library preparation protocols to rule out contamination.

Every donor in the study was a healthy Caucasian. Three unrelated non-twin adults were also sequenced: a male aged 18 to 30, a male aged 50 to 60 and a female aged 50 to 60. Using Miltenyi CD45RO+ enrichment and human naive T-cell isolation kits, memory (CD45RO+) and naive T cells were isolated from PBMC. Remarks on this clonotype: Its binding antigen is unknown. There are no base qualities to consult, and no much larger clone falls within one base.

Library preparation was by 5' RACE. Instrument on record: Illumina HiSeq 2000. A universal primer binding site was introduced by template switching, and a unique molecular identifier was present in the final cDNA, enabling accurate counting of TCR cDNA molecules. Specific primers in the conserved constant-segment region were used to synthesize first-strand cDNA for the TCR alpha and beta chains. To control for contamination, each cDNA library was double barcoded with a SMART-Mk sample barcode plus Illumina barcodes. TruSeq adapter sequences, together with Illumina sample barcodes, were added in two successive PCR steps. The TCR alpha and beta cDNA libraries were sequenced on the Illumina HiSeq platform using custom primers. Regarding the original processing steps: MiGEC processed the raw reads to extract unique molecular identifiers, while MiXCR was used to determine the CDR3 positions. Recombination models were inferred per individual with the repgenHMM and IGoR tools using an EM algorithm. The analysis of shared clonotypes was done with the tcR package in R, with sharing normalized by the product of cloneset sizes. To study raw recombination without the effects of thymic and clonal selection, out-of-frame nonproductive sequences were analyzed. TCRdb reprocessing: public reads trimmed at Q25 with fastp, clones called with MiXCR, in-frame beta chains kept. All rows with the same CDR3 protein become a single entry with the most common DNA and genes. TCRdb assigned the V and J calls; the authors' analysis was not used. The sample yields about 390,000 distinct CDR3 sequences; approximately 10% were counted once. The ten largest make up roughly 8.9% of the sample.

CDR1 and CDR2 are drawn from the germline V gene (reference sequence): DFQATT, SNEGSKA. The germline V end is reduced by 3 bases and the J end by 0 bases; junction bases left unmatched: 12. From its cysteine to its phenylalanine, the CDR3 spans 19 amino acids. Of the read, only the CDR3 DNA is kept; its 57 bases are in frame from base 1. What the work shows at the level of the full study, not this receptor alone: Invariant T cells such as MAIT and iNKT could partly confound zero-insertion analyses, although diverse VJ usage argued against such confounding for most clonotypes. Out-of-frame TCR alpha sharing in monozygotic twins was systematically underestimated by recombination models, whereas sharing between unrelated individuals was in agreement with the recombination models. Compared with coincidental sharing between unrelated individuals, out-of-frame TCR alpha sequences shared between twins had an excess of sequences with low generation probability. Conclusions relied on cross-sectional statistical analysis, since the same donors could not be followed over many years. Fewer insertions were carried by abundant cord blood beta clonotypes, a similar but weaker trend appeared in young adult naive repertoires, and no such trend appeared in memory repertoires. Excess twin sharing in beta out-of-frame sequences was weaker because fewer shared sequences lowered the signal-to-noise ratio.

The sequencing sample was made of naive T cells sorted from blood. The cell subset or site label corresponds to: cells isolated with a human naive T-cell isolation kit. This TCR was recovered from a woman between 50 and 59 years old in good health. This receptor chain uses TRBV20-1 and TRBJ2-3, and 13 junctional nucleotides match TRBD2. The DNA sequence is TGCAGTGCTAGTTCCGGACTAGCGGGAGAGCAATACAGCACAGATACGCAGTATTTT. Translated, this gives CSASSGLAGEQYSTDTQYF.